This T cell receptor beta chain is drawn from a study of blood T cells in healthy people across ages. This clonotype was counted between two and nine times. Its antigen is unknown. The use of a sample-barcoded 5' primer and a J-beta primer mix characterized a second PCR of roughly 6 to 11 cycles. TCRdb passed the 5' RACE reads through MiXCR, listing each CDR3 protein once. The sample has over 600,000 distinct CDR3 sequences, 35% to 50% seen once. Whole-study findings and limits: Lack of knowledge of donor CMV status possibly confounded expanded clonotype changes.

This CDR3 region has 13 residues. V shed 1 base and J shed 5 bases, with 7 bases lying between them. CDR1 is LGHNA, CDR2 YNFKEQ, per germline. The receptor was isolated from a man older than 75 in good health. Material: blood. The rearrangement links TRBV4-2 to TRBJ2-3; the D is unclear. CDR3 coding DNA: TGTGCCAGCAGCCAAGTAAGAGGAGATACGCAGTATTTT. Protein product: CASSQVRGDTQYF.